This T cell receptor beta chain came from a study of blood T cell repertoires in COVID-19. Data came from immunoSEQ multiplex PCR; TCRdb stores just in-frame clones and leaves some out. The sample lists more than 40,000 clones, 70% to 85% occurring once. Sequencing input: peripheral blood. The receptor's source is a man aged 45-65 years with active COVID-19.

CDR3: CASSKPGTSGQYF. The CDR3 region has the DNA TGTGCCAGCAGTAAACCCGGGACTTCGGGTCAGTACTTC. The chain uses TRBV27 and TRBJ2-4; a weak D match, TRBD2 (6 bases). The germline V and J ends were trimmed by 5 bases and 12 bases, with 17 bases remaining between them. The germline CDR1 and CDR2 sequences are MNHEY and SMNVEV (reference sequence). This CDR3 region has 13 residues.